These 18 T cell receptor beta chains share one sample of origin, sequenced in a study of cytomegalovirus exposure and HLA in healthy donors. TCRdb keeps only in-frame clones here, not all; method: immunoSEQ multiplex PCR. The table has a few hundred thousand clones, around 89% seen once. Sequencing input: PBMCs. The receptors stem from a young woman in good health and CMV-seronegative.

The chain couples TRBV21-1 to TRBJ1-5; TRBD1, the table's D call, was not compared with the DNA. TRBV21-1 is an annotated pseudogene. The CDR3 sequence is 15 residues long. CDR3 residues: CASSYRVRSNQPQHF. In nucleotides, the CDR3 is TGTGCCAGCAGCTACAGAGTAAGAAGCAATCAGCCCCAGCATTTT.

V usage is TRBV4-1 and J usage is TRBJ1-3; TRBD1 matches at 7 bases. The CDR3 is 17 residues long. Looked up from germline, CDR1 is MGHRA and CDR2 is YSYEKL. V trimming: 0 bases; J trimming: 4 bases; junction bases outside the gene matches: 9. The CDR3 spells CASSQDPQGMRGNTIYF. The CDR3 nucleotides read TGCGCCAGCAGCCAAGACCCACAGGGGATGCGAGGAAACACCATATATTTT.

CDR3: CASSLAGQPYNSPLHF. The CDR3 nucleotides are TGTGCCAGCAGCTTGGCGGGACAGCCCTATAATTCACCCCTCCACTTT. The gene calls are TRBV5-6 and TRBJ1-6; 7 bases are shared with TRBD1. V was pared by 0 bases and J by 2 bases, with 2 bases of the junction left unmatched. CDR3 size: 16 residues. Germline V CDR1 and CDR2: SGHDT, YYEEEE. The variable domain in full, completed from reference TRBV5-6 and TRBJ1-6, reads DAGVTQSPTHLIKTRGQQVTLRCSPKSGHDTVSWYQQALGQGPQFIFQYYEEEERQRGNFPDRFSGHQFPNYSSELNVNALLLGDSALYLCASSLAGQPYNSPLHFGNGTRLTVT.

This sequence joins TRBV18 and TRBJ1-5, with D perhaps TRBD1 (5 bases). Germline assignment: CDR1 KGHSH and CDR2 LQKENI. V was pared by 3 bases and J by 4 bases, with 16 bases between. The CDR3 sequence is 16 residues long. The CDR3 region is CASSPPGAGINQPQHF. CDR3 coding DNA: TGTGCCAGCTCACCTCCCGGGGCGGGGATAAATCAGCCCCAGCATTTT.

This chain connects TRBV7-6 to TRBJ2-1, with 9 bases aligning to TRBD2. J gave up 2 bases and V 5 bases, and 7 bases lay outside the gene matches. Germline V CDR1 and CDR2: SGHVS, FNYEAQ. The CDR3 is 16 amino acids. The CDR3 here is CASSPLRGGAYNEQFF. CDR3 in DNA: TGTGCCAGCAGCCCACTACGCGGGGGGGCCTACAATGAGCAGTTCTTC.

The chain recombines TRBV9 with TRBJ2-2; 11 bases agree with TRBD2. The length of the CDR3 is 18 residues. Germline loops: CDR1 SGDLS, CDR2 YYNGEE. The V gene end was trimmed by 0 bases and the J gene end by 4 bases; junction bases not matched to a gene: 8. The CDR3: CASSVAILAGVTTGELFF. The CDR3 nucleotides are TGTGCCAGCAGCGTAGCCATACTAGCGGGGGTGACCACCGGGGAGCTGTTTTTT.

The V gene is TRBV6-1, the J gene TRBJ1-2; D not resolved. V lost 1 base to trimming and J lost 1 base, with 10 bases between them. The CDR3 extends over 15 amino acids. Germline V gene data show CDR1 as MNHNS and CDR2 as SASEGT. CDR3 sequence: CASSEGGVGNYGYTF. The CDR3 region has the DNA TGTGCCAGCAGTGAAGGCGGGGTGGGTAACTATGGCTACACCTTC.

The genes are TRBV30 and TRBJ1-1; 8 bases fit TRBD1. The germline gives CDR1 GTSNPN, CDR2 SVGIG (reference sequence). Losses at the gene ends were 2 bases for V and 4 bases for J; bases not matched to a gene: 3. This CDR3 comprises 13 residues. The DNA for the CDR3 is TGTGCCTGGAGTACCACAGGGGGCACTGAAGCTTTCTTT. This sequence encodes CAWSTTGGTEAFF.

This chain uses TRBV13 with TRBJ1-1, with TRBD1 matching over 8 bases. CDR1 and CDR2 (germline): PRHDT, FYEKMQ (reference sequence). V shed 5 bases, J shed 3 bases, and the junction held 14 bases outside the gene matches. This CDR3 spans 17 amino acids. In DNA, the CDR3 is TGTGCCAGCAGCGAAATCAGGGCCAGGGGGCGGCACACTGAAGCTTTCTTT. Its protein is CASSEIRARGRHTEAFF.

The chain employs TRBV6-5 and TRBJ2-7; the match to TRBD1 covers 7 bases. In germline, CDR1 is MNHEY, CDR2 SVGAGI. The CDR3 loop spans 13 amino acids. With 7 bases clipped from V and 3 bases from J, the junction kept 6 bases outside the gene matches. DNA of the CDR3: TGTGCCAGCACCTTAGGGGACAGCTACGAGCAGTACGTC. This gives the protein CASTLGDSYEQYV.

The chain carries TRBV5-4 and TRBJ1-2; D remains unclear. Trimming took 0 bases from V and 8 from J, leaving 11 bases between them. The CDR3 contains 13 residues. Per germline, CDR1 SGHNT and CDR2 YYREEE (reference sequence). CDR3 sequence reads: CASSLAQSEGYTF. Written as DNA, the CDR3 is TGTGCCAGCAGCTTGGCCCAGTCGGAGGGCTACACCTTC.

The gene calls are TRBV10-2 and TRBJ2-7; TRBD1 matches 9 bases. Germline assignment: CDR1 WSHSY and CDR2 SAAADI. The CDR3 sequence is 14 residues long. The J segment lost 4 bases and the V segment lost 6 bases, leaving 7 bases of the junction unmatched. The CDR3 spells CASSDRGVLYEQYF. DNA of the CDR3: TGCGCCAGCAGCGACAGGGGGGTATTGTACGAGCAGTACTTC.

This sequence joins TRBV28 and TRBJ2-7; TRBD1 agrees at 8 bases. V lost 7 bases to trimming and J lost 3 bases; unmatched junction nucleotides: 8. Germline CDR1 and CDR2: MDHEN and SYDVKM. This CDR3 spans 14 amino acids. The CDR3 nucleotides read TGTGCCAGCACAATTCGGACAGGGAGCTACGAGCAGTACTTC. The encoded protein is CASTIRTGSYEQYF.

The chain couples TRBV19 to TRBJ2-7; a weak D match, TRBD1 (5 bases). The CDR3 contains 15 residues. Trimming left V 3 bases short and J 4 bases short, with 16 bases between. The germline gives CDR1 LNHDA, CDR2 SQIVND (reference sequence). The CDR3 loop is CASSIGQGKKYEQYF. The CDR3 region has the DNA TGTGCCAGTAGTATTGGGCAGGGAAAGAAATACGAGCAGTACTTC.

V usage is TRBV7-9 and J usage is TRBJ1-6; D may be TRBD1 (5 bases). Trimming removed 5 bases from V and 6 bases from J, with 14 bases in between. Germline V gives CDR1 SEHNR, CDR2 FQNEAQ (reference sequence). CDR3 length: 15 amino acids. The CDR3 DNA reads as TGTGCCAGCAGCCCTAGGGGAATTAGTAATTCACCCCTCCACTTT. This translates into CASSPRGISNSPLHF.

This rearrangement joins TRBV5-4 to TRBJ2-5; 8 nucleotides match TRBD1. The CDR3 length is 14 residues. The germline V gene has CDR1 SGHNT and CDR2 YYREEE (reference sequence). The V gene end was trimmed by 4 bases and the J gene end by 3 bases; junction bases not matched to a gene: 5. CDR3 coding DNA: TGTGCCAGCAGCACGGACAGGGTGGAAGAGACCCAGTACTTC. This codes for CASSTDRVEETQYF.

This clone was counted once. V and J are TRBV5-4 and TRBJ1-3, with TRBD1 as a possible D gene (6 bases). The germline CDR1 and CDR2 sequences are SGHNT and YYREEE (reference sequence). V was clipped by 2 bases and J by 3 bases, with 15 bases between them. This CDR3 comprises 16 residues. The CDR3 nucleotides read TGTGCCAGCAGCTTTTACCCAGGGGTTAATGGAAACACCATATATTTT. Translating gives CASSFYPGVNGNTIYF.

The chain couples TRBV28 to TRBJ1-1; D unclear. CDR1 MDHEN and CDR2 SYDVKM come from the germline V gene. This CDR3 is built from 12 residues. The V end was cut by 8 bases, the J end by 0 bases, with 7 bases between. The DNA for the CDR3 is TGTGCCAGCTCGGTAATGAACACTGAAGCTTTCTTT. Protein product: CASSVMNTEAFF.